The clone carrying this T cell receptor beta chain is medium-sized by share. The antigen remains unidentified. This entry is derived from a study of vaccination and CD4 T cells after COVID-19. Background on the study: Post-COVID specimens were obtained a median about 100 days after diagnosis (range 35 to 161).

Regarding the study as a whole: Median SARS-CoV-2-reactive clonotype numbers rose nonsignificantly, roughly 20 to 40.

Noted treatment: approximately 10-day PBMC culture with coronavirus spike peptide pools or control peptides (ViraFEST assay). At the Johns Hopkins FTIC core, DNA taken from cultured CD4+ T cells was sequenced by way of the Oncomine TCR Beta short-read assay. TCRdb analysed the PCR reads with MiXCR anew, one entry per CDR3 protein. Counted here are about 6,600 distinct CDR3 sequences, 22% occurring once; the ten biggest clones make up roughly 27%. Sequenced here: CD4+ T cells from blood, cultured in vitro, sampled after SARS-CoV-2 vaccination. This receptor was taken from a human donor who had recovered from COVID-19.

The CDR3 bases are TGTGCCAGCAGTTCACGGACAGGTGCTGCCTACGAGCAGTACTTC. Translation gives CASSSRTGAAYEQYF. The V call is TRBV27, the J call TRBJ2-7, with 7 bases lining up with TRBD1. The ends lost 4 bases at V and 2 bases at J; junction bases unmatched: 8. The CDR3 is 15 residues long. The germline CDR1 and CDR2 sequences are MNHEY and SMNVEV (reference sequence).